This TCR beta chain was found in a study of response to subunit inactivated influenza vaccine. The CDR3 consists of 13 residues. Trimming took 6 bases from V and 8 from J; bases not matched to a gene: 7. Per the germline V gene, CDR1 is DFQATT and CDR2 is SNEGSKA (reference sequence). With regard to this clonotype: Its antigen remains unknown.

Study results and limitations: Researchers suggested that each seasonal influenza vaccination recruits few new T cells.

TCRdb recomputed calls from the RT-PCR reads with MiXCR, one row per CDR3 protein. The profile shows 750,000 to 850,000 distinct CDR3 sequences, approximately 17% of them singletons. The clonotype comes from a man aged 45 to 65 who received an inactivated influenza vaccine. The chain links TRBV20-1 to TRBJ1-2; TRBD1 matches 12 bases. Material: PBMCs from blood, obtained 4 to 6 days after vaccination. The CDR3 sequence is CSAGGQGAKGYTF. The CDR3 region has the DNA TGCAGTGCGGGGGGACAGGGGGCGAAAGGCTACACCTTC.